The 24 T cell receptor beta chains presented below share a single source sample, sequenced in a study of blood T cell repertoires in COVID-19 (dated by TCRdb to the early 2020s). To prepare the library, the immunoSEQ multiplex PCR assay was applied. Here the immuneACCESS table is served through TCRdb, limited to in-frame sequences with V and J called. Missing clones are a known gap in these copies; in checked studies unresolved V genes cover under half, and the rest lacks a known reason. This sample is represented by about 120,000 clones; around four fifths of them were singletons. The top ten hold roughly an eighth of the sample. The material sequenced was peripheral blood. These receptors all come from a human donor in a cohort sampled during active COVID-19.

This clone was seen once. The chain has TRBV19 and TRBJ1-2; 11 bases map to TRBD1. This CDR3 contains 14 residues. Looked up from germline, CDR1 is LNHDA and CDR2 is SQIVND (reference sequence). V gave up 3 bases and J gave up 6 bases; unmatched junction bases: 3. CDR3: CASSMPGQGDGYTF. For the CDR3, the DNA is TGTGCCAGTAGTATGCCGGGACAGGGGGATGGCTACACCTTC. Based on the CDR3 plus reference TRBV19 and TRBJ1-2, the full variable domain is DGGITQSPKYLFRKEGQNVTLSCEQNLNHDAMYWYRQDPGQGLRLIYYSQIVNDFQKGDIAEGYSVSREKKESFPLTVTSAQKNPTAFYLCASSMPGQGDGYTFGSGTRLTVV.

The CDR3 is CATVRGAASEQFF. CDR3 nucleotide sequence: TGTGCCACCGTCAGGGGGGCCGCAAGTGAGCAGTTCTTC. The chain couples TRBV19 to TRBJ2-1; D possibly corresponds to TRBD1 (7 bases). Trimming left V 10 bases short and J 9 bases short, with 19 bases between. The CDR3 has 13 amino acids. Germline CDR1 LNHDA, CDR2 SQIVND (reference sequence).

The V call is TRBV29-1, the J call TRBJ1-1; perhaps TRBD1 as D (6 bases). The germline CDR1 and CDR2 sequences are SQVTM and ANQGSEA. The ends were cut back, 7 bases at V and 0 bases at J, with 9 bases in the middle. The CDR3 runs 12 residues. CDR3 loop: CSGQEMNTEAFF. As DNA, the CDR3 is TGCAGCGGACAGGAGATGAACACTGAAGCTTTCTTT.

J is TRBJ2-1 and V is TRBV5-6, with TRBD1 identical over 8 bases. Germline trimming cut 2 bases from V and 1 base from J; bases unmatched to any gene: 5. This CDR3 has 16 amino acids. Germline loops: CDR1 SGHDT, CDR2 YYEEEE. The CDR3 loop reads CASSLQGETSYNEQFF. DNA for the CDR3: TGTGCCAGCAGCTTACAGGGGGAAACGTCCTACAATGAGCAGTTCTTC.

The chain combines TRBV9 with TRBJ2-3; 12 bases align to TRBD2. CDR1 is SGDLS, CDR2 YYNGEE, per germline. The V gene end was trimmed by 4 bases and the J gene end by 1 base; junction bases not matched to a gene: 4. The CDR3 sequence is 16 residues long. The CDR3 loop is CASSPRTSGGTDTQYF. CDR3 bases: TGTGCCAGCAGCCCCCGGACTAGCGGGGGCACAGATACGCAGTATTTT. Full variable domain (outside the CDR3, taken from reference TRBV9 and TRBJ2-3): DSGVTQTPKHLITATGQRVTLRCSPRSGDLSVYWYQQSLDQGLQFLIQYYNGEERAKGNILERFSAQQFPDLHSELNLSSLELGDSALYFCASSPRTSGGTDTQYFGPGTRLTVL.

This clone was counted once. The CDR3 sequence: CASSRGTGKEFEQYF. The CDR3 nucleotides read TGCGCCAGCAGCCGAGGGACAGGGAAGGAGTTCGAGCAGTACTTC. The genes are TRBV4-1 and TRBJ2-7; TRBD1 matches 9 bases. Germline CDR1 is MGHRA and CDR2 is YSYEKL. CDR3 length: 15 amino acids. The V gene end was trimmed by 4 bases and the J gene end by 6 bases; junction bases not matched to a gene: 10.

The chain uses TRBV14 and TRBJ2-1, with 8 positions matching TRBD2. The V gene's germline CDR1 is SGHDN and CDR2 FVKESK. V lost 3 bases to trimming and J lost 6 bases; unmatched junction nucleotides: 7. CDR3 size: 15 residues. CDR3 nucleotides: TGTGCCAGCAGCCACCGGGAGGGTACTGTCAATGAGCAGTTCTTC. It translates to CASSHREGTVNEQFF.

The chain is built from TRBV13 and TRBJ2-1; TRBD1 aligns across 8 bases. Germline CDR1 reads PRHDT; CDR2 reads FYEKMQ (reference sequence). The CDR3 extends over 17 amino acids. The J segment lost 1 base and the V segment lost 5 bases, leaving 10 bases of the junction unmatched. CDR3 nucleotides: TGTGCCAGCAGCGTGGGGACAGGAGGCGGGTCCTACAATGAGCAGTTCTTC. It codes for CASSVGTGGGSYNEQFF.

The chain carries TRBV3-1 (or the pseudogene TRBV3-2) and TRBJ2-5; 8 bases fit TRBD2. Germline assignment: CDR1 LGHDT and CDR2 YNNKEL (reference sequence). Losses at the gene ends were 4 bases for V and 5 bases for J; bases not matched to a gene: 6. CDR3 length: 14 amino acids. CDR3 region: CASSPISGVETQYF. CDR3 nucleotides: TGTGCCAGCAGCCCCATTAGCGGGGTGGAGACCCAGTACTTC.

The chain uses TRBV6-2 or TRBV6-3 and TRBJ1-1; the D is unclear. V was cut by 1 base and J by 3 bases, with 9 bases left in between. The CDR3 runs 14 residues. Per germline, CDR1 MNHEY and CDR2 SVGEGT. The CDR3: CASSYWRADTEAFF. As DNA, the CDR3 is TGTGCCAGCAGTTACTGGCGGGCTGACACTGAAGCTTTCTTT.

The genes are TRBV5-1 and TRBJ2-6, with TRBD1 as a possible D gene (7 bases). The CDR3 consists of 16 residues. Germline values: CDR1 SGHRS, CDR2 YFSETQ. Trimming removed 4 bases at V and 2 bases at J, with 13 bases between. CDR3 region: CASSPAGTAGANVLTF. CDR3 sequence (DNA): TGCGCCAGCAGCCCTGCGGGGACAGCTGGGGCCAACGTCCTGACTTTC.

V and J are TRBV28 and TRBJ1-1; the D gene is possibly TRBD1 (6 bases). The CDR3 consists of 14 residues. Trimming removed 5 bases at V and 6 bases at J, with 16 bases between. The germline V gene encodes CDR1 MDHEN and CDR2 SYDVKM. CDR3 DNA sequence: TGTGCCAGCAGTGGCAACAGGGTAGGGGCTGAAGCTTTCTTT. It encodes CASSGNRVGAEAFF.

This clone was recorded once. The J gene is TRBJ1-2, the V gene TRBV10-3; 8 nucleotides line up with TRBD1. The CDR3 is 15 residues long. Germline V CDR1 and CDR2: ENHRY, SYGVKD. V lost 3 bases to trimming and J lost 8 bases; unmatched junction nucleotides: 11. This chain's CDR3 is CAISEESTGARGYTF. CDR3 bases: TGTGCCATCAGTGAAGAGTCGACAGGGGCGAGGGGCTACACCTTC.

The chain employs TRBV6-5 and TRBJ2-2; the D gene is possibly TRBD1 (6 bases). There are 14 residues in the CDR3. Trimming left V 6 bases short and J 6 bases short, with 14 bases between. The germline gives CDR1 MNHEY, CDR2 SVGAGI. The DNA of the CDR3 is TGTGCCAGCAGGAGACCAGGGGAATCCGGGGAGCTGTTTTTT. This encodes CASRRPGESGELFF.

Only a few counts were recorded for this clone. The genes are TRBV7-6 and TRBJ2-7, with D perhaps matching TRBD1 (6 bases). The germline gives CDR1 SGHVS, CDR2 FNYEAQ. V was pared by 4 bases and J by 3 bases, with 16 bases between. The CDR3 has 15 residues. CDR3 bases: TGTGCCAGCAGCTCCACCGCGCGAGGGGGCTACGAGCAGTACTTC. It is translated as CASSSTARGGYEQYF.

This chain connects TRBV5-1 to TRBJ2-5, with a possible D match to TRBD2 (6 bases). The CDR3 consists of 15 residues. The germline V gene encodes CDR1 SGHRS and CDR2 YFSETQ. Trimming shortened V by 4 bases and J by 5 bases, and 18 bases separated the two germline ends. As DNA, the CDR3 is TGCGCCAGCAGCCTCCACCCGGGGGAATTGGAGACCCAGTACTTC. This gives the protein CASSLHPGELETQYF.

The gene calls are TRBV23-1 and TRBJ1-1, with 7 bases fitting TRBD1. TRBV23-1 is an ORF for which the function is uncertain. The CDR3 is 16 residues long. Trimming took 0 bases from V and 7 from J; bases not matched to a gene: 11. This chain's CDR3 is CASSQSLRQGKFEAFF. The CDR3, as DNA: TGCGCCAGCAGTCAATCCTTGCGACAGGGAAAGTTTGAAGCTTTCTTT.

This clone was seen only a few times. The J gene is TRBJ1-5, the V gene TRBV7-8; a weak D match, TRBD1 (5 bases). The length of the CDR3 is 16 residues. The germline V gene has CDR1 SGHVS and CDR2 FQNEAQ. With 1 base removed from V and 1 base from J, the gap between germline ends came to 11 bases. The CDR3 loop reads CASSLGARASNQPQHF. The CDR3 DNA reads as TGTGCCAGCAGCTTAGGGGCCAGGGCGAGCAATCAGCCCCAGCATTTT.

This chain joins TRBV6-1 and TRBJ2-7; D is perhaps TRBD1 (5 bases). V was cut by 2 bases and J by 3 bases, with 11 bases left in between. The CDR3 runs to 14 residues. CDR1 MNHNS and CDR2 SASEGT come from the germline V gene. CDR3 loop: CASSEFPGFYEQYF. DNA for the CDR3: TGTGCCAGCAGTGAATTTCCAGGGTTCTACGAGCAGTACTTC.

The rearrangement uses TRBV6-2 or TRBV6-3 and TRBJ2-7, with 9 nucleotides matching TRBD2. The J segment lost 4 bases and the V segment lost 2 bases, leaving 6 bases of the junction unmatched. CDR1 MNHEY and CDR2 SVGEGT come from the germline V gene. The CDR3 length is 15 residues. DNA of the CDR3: TGTGCCAGCAGTTACGGCACTAGCGGGTCTTACGAGCAGTACTTC. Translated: CASSYGTSGSYEQYF.

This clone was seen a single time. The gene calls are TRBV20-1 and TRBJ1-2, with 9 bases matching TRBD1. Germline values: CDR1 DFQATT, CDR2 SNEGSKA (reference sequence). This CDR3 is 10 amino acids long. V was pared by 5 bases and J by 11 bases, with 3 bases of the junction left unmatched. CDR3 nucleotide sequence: TGCAGTGCTGGGACAGGGTGGTACACCTTC. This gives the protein CSAGTGWYTF.

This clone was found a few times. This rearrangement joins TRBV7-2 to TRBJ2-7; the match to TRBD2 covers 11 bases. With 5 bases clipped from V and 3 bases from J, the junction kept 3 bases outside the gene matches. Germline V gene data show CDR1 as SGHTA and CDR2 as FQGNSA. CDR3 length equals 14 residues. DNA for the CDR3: TGTGCCAGCAGCAAGACTAGCGGGGACTACGAGCAGTACTTC. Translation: CASSKTSGDYEQYF.

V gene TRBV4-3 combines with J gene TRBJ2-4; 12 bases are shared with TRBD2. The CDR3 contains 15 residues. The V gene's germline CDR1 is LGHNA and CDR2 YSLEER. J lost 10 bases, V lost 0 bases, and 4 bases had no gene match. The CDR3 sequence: CASSQETSGGQIQYF. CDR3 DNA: TGCGCCAGCAGCCAAGAAACTAGCGGGGGGCAGATTCAGTACTTC.

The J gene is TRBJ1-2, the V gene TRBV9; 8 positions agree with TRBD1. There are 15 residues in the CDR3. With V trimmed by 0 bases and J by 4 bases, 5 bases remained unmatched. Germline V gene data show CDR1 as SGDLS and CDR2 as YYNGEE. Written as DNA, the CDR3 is TGTGCCAGCAGCGTAGGGTTAGACAGGGGCTATGGCTACACCTTC. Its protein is CASSVGLDRGYGYTF.